The 13 T cell receptor beta chains below all came from one sample that was sequenced in a study of T cell responses to AZD1222 COVID-19 vaccine. The data were produced by immunoSEQ multiplex PCR, yet TCRdb's version contains in-frame clones alone and is incomplete. Here the sample spans 150,000 to 200,000 clones, 87% being singletons. Source: peripheral blood, taken on day 0 of MenACWY control vaccination. Receptors were obtained from an adult in good health.

CDR3 loop: CASSQDWSGEGAASYNSPLHF. Here the CDR3 DNA reads TGTGCCAGCAGCCAAGATTGGTCTGGGGAGGGGGCTGCCTCCTATAATTCACCCCTCCACTTT. The chain couples TRBV14 to TRBJ1-6; 7 nucleotides align to TRBD1. The CDR3 is made up of 21 amino acids. V lost 0 bases to trimming and J lost 0 bases; unmatched junction nucleotides: 14. Germline V gene data show CDR1 as SGHDN and CDR2 as FVKESK.

This clone was recorded a few times. This chain joins TRBV29-1 and TRBJ2-7; D might be TRBD1 (5 bases). The CDR3 totals 13 residues. Germline V gene sequence: CDR1 SQVTM, CDR2 ANQGSEA. V gave up 4 bases and J gave up 6 bases, with 16 bases separating them. The CDR3 region is CSVGSQGGSEQYF. CDR3 DNA sequence: TGCAGCGTTGGGTCCCAGGGCGGTTCCGAGCAGTACTTC.

The V gene is TRBV7-9, the J gene TRBJ2-3; D perhaps matches TRBD1 (5 bases). The CDR3 sequence is 15 residues long. Per germline, CDR1 SEHNR and CDR2 FQNEAQ (reference sequence). The germline V and J ends were trimmed by 5 bases and 0 bases, with 12 bases remaining between them. In DNA form, the CDR3 reads TGTGCCAGCAGCCCCTTGAAGGGGAGCACAGATACGCAGTATTTT. It is translated as CASSPLKGSTDTQYF. Based on the CDR3 plus reference TRBV7-9 and TRBJ2-3, the full variable domain is DTGVSQNPRHKITKRGQNVTFRCDPISEHNRLYWYRQTLGQGPEFLTYFQNEAQLEKSRLLSDRFSAERPKGSFSTLEIQRTEQGDSAMYLCASSPLKGSTDTQYFGPGTRLTVL.

This rearrangement joins TRBV4-3 to TRBJ2-5; possibly TRBD1 for D (6 bases). CDR3 length: 13 amino acids. Trimming shortened V by 4 bases and J by 5 bases, and 11 bases separated the two germline ends. In germline, CDR1 is LGHNA, CDR2 YSLEER. In DNA form, the CDR3 reads TGCGCCAGCAGCCCTTCTCAGGGGGAGACCCAGTACTTC. As protein: CASSPSQGETQYF.

V is TRBV29-1 and J is TRBJ2-7, with 9 bases matching TRBD1. Looked up from germline, CDR1 is SQVTM and CDR2 is ANQGSEA. CDR3 size: 14 residues. J lost 7 bases, V lost 3 bases, and 10 bases had no gene match. The CDR3 is CSVDPPGQGNEQYF. In DNA form, the CDR3 reads TGCAGCGTTGATCCCCCCGGACAGGGGAATGAGCAGTACTTC.

Remarks on this clone: A read error may account for a junction end that differs from germline. The chain has TRBV6-5 and TRBJ1-2, with D unresolved. CDR3 length: 14 amino acids. Looked up from germline, CDR1 is MNHEY and CDR2 is SVGAGI. CDR3 DNA: TGTGCCAACAGTTACTCGCGGGGATACTATGGCTACACCTTC. Translation: CANSYSRGYYGYTF.

This clone was recorded only once. The genes are TRBV19 and TRBJ1-1, with TRBD1 matching over 7 bases. This CDR3 has 17 amino acids. In germline, CDR1 is LNHDA, CDR2 SQIVND (reference sequence). After removal of 2 bases from V and 1 base from J, the junction contained 10 bases not matched to a gene. The CDR3 sequence: CASSIQKPGQTNTEAFF. The CDR3 nucleotides read TGTGCCAGTAGTATACAGAAACCGGGACAGACGAACACTGAAGCTTTCTTT.

This CDR3 reads CASTPRGGRYGYTF. As DNA, the CDR3 is TGTGCCAGCACCCCAAGGGGCGGGAGGTATGGCTACACCTTC. The V and J genes are TRBV3-1 (or the pseudogene TRBV3-2) and TRBJ1-2, with a tentative D call TRBD1 (5 bases). The V and J ends lost 7 bases and 5 bases respectively, with 17 bases between them. Germline V gene data show CDR1 as LGHDT and CDR2 as YNNKEL (reference sequence). There are 14 residues in the CDR3.

The table lists this clone with a few counts. This chain connects TRBV7-2 to TRBJ1-5, with D possibly TRBD1 on 6 matching bases. The CDR3 has 16 amino acids. V lost 1 base to trimming and J lost 2 bases, with 12 bases between them. Germline V gene data show CDR1 as SGHTA and CDR2 as FQGNSA. The chain's CDR3 is CASSLGGDRRNQPQHF. CDR3 sequence (DNA): TGTGCCAGCAGCTTAGGGGGTGACAGGCGCAATCAGCCCCAGCATTTT.

The rearrangement uses TRBV9 and TRBJ2-7, with unresolved D. This CDR3 has 15 residues. The germline V and J ends were trimmed by 0 bases and 2 bases, with 12 bases remaining between them. From germline, CDR1 is SGDLS and CDR2 YYNGEE. In nucleotides, the CDR3 is TGTGCCAGCAGCGTAGGGGCACTAACCCCCTACGAGCAGTACTTC. It encodes CASSVGALTPYEQYF.

The V gene is TRBV19, the J gene TRBJ2-2; D remains unclear. The CDR3 loop spans 16 amino acids. Between the trimmed V and J ends, which lost 5 bases and 3 bases, there was a span of 16 bases. The germline V gene encodes CDR1 LNHDA and CDR2 SQIVND (reference sequence). This CDR3 reads CASSPLGRRDTGELFF. CDR3 sequence (DNA): TGTGCCAGTAGTCCCCTAGGGCGTCGGGACACCGGGGAGCTGTTTTTT.

This sequence joins TRBV7-2 and TRBJ2-1; D might be TRBD2 (6 bases). This CDR3 contains 13 residues. The germline V gene has CDR1 SGHTA and CDR2 FQGNSA. V dropped 2 bases and J dropped 7 bases, with 9 bases sitting between them. The CDR3 bases are TGTGCCAGCAGCTTAACGGGGGTTAATGAGCAGTTCTTC. Its translation is CASSLTGVNEQFF. Using reference TRBV7-2 and TRBJ2-1 for the parts outside the CDR3, the full variable domain is GAGVSQSPSNKVTEKGKDVELRCDPISGHTALYWYRQSLGQGLEFLIYFQGNSAPDKSGLPSDRFSAERTGGSVSTLTIQRTQQEDSAVYLCASSLTGVNEQFFGPGTRLTVL.

The chain employs TRBV5-1 and TRBJ1-5; no definite D call. The CDR3 totals 15 residues. Germline V lookup: CDR1 SGHRS, CDR2 YFSETQ. The germline V and J ends were trimmed by 2 bases and 0 bases, with 9 bases remaining between them. CDR3 sequence: CASSLSPSSNQPQHF. The CDR3 region has the DNA TGCGCCAGCAGCTTATCCCCGTCTAGCAATCAGCCCCAGCATTTT.